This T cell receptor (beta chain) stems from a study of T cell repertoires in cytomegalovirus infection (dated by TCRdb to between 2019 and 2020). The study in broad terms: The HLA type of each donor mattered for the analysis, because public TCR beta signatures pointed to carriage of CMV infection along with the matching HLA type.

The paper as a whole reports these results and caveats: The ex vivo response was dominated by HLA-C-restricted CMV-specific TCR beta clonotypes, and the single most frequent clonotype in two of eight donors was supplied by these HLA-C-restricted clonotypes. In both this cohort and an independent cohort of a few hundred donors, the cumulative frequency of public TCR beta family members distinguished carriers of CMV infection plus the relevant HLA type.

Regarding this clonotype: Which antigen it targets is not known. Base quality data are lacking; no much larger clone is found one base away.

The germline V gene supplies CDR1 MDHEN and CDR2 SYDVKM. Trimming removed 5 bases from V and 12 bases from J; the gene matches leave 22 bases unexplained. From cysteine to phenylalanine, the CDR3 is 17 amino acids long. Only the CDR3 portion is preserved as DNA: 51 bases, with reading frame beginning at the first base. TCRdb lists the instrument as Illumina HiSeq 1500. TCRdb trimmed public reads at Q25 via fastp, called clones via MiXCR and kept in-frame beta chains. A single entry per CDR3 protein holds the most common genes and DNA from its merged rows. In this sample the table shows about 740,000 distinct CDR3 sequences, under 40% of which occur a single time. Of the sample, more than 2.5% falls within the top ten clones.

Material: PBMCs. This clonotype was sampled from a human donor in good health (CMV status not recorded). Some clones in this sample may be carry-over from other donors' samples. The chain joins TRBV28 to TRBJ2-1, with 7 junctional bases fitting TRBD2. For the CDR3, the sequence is CASSPDGVRAGERGQFF. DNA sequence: TGTGCCAGCAGTCCCGACGGAGTCAGGGCGGGAGAGAGGGGGCAGTTCTTC. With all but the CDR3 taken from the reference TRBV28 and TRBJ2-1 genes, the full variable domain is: DVKVTQSSRYLVKRTGEKVFLECVQDMDHENMFWYRQDPGLGLRLIYFSYDVKMKEKGDIPEGYSVSREKKERFSLILESASTNQTSMYLCASSPDGVRAGERGQFFGPGTRLTVL.